Detailed here is one T cell receptor beta chain. This clone's antigen is unknown. Base qualities were left out, and no much larger clone turns up one base away. This record belongs to a study of OX40 agonist ivuxolimab in advanced cancers. Study-level background: Ivuxolimab was an agonistic, fully human IgG2 monoclonal antibody directed against OX40 (CD134), a costimulatory receptor. Intravenous ivuxolimab was administered to patients every 2 weeks at six dose levels: 0.01, 0.1, 0.3, 1.5, 3 and 10 mg/kg. Patients were allowed to have had prior anti-PD-1, anti-PD-L1 or anti-CTLA-4 therapy, and 40% of the dose-escalation patients had previously received checkpoint inhibitors. In the dose-escalation cohort, over 65% of patients were male, and the mean age was roughly 60 years, with a range of about 23 to 85. Partial responses occurred in three dose-escalation patients: two with cutaneous melanoma and one with hepatocellular carcinoma. The paper reports the monotherapy dose-escalation portion (N of about 50 patients) of the phase I ivuxolimab trial. The purpose of peripheral TCRbeta sequencing was to test whether ivuxolimab changed TCR sequence diversity and led to clonal T-cell expansion. Of the 50 or so patients in dose escalation, 19 had hepatocellular carcinoma, some 15 had melanoma, 9 had renal cell carcinoma and 9 had head and neck cancer. Overall study results and their limits: Which antigens the clonally expanded peripheral T cells were specific for was not determined. After ivuxolimab, more expanded clones were found on average in CD8+ T cells than in CD4+ T cells. At doses of 0.1 to 3.0 mg/kg, clonal expansion of both CD4+ and CD8+ T cells in blood was seen between baseline and week 6. Low levels of normalized T-cell clonal expansion were also seen in some patients who did not respond. In partial responders in the 0.1-3.0 mg/kg groups, normalized peripheral clonal expansion was found to be among the lowest, especially among CD8+ T cells.

The trial excluded patients who had a history of autoimmune disease or who were on systemic immunosuppression. Peripheral blood for TCR sequencing was collected from all dose cohorts at baseline, on cycle 4 day 1, and on cycle 7 day 1. The samples were taken from a phase I, first-in-human, multicenter, open-label dose-escalation trial of ivuxolimab. The trial enrolled adults with locally advanced or metastatic head and neck squamous cell, hepatocellular, melanoma or renal cell carcinoma. CD4+ and CD8+ T cells were sorted separately from peripheral blood before TCR sequencing. For sequencing of the TCRbeta CDR3 region, genomic DNA was extracted from the sorted cells. The immunoSEQ Assay was used to sequence the TCRbeta CDR3 regions. As stored in TCRdb, this immuneACCESS dataset retains in-frame rearrangements with V and J assigned. A fraction of the clones does not appear; measured against another copy, unresolved V genes explain less than half of the discrepancy, and the remainder lacks a known reason. A total of more than 10,000 clones appear in this sample, around 90% of them only once. Approximately 80% of the sample is held by the ten biggest clonotypes.

The germline V gene encodes CDR1 LNHNV and CDR2 YYDKDF (reference sequence). The CDR3 holds 15 amino acids from the cysteine to the phenylalanine. Left in the record is the CDR3 DNA by itself, 45 bases read in frame from the first base. The germline V and J ends show losses of 2 bases and 3 bases respectively, and no gene match explains 3 bases of the junction. The sequenced sample was CD4+ or CD8+ T cells sorted from blood, obtained in a trial of the OX40 agonist ivuxolimab. The chain couples TRBV15 to TRBJ2-2; 7 middle bases align to TRBD1. The receptor's source is an adult with an advanced solid tumor such as melanoma, head and neck, liver or kidney cancer. In nucleotides, the sequence is TGTGCCACCAGCAGAACAGGGGCCCACACCGGGGAGCTGTTTTTT. It translates to CATSRTGAHTGELFF. The full variable domain, completed from the reference TRBV15 and TRBJ2-2 proteins outside the CDR3, reads DAMVIQNPRYQVTQFGKPVTLSCSQTLNHNVMYWYQQKSSQAPKLLFHYYDKDFNNEADTPDNFQSRRPNTSFCFLDIRSPGLGDTAMYLCATSRTGAHTGELFFGEGSRLTVL.